This passage covers 10 T cell receptor beta chains from one sample sequenced in a study of T cells in Graves' hyperthyroidism and ophthalmopathy. Regions amplified from RNA transcripts were the TCR beta CDR3 regions. First-round RT-PCR targeting the TCR CDR3 was performed with the HTBI primer set. TCRdb analysed the multiplex PCR reads with MiXCR anew, one entry per CDR3 protein. The sample has about 770,000 distinct CDR3 sequences; around a sixth are singletons. Sequencing input: blood. Receptors were obtained from a woman in her fifties or sixties with Graves' hyperthyroidism that later progressed to Graves' ophthalmopathy.

This clonotype was detected many times. CDR3 sequence reads: CASSGSTEQYF. The CDR3 DNA is TGTGCCAGCAGCGGAAGTACCGAGCAGTACTTC. The chain employs TRBV11-2 and TRBJ2-7; no definite D call. Germline lookup yields CDR1 SGHAT and CDR2 FQNNGV. The CDR3 is made up of 11 amino acids. Trimming pared 5 bases from V and 6 bases from J, leaving 8 bases between.

In its sample, this clonotype was seen many times. CDR3 sequence reads: CSARDMGGVSGYTF. CDR3 DNA: TGCAGTGCTAGAGATATGGGGGGTGTAAGTGGCTACACCTTC. J is TRBJ1-2 and V is TRBV20-1; D possibly corresponds to TRBD1 (5 bases). Trimming pared 0 bases from V and 7 bases from J, leaving 15 bases between. Per germline, CDR1 DFQATT and CDR2 SNEGSKA (reference sequence). The CDR3 loop spans 14 amino acids.

The chain is built from TRBV6-4 and TRBJ1-2, with TRBD1 as a possible D gene (6 bases). The CDR3 has 14 residues. The germline V and J ends were trimmed by 7 bases and 7 bases, with 19 bases remaining between them. Germline V gives CDR1 MRHNA, CDR2 SNTAGT. The CDR3 DNA is TGTGCCAGCATTCCCCCCCCAGGGGATGTTGGCTACACCTTC. This translates into CASIPPPGDVGYTF.

V and J are TRBV5-1 and TRBJ2-5; TRBD2 agrees at 10 bases. Germline CDR1 is SGHRS and CDR2 is YFSETQ. The CDR3 extends over 16 amino acids. The ends lost 2 bases at V and 5 bases at J; junction bases unmatched: 9. The CDR3 bases are TGCGCCAGCAGCTTTACTCCTAGCGGGGGTTTGGAGACCCAGTACTTC. It codes for CASSFTPSGGLETQYF.

The chain recombines TRBV12-3 or TRBV12-4 with TRBJ2-7; D is perhaps TRBD2 (5 bases). The CDR3 covers 14 residues. The ends were cut back, 7 bases at V and 5 bases at J, with 18 bases in the middle. CDR3 DNA sequence: TGTGCCAGCACACGGACGGACCCCGGGGACGAGCAGTACTTC. It encodes CASTRTDPGDEQYF.

This clonotype was seen repeatedly, ten times or more. This chain links TRBV6-1 with TRBJ1-1; D remains unclear. V lost 2 bases, J lost 4 bases, and 11 bases lay in between. CDR3 size: 14 residues. Germline V gene data show CDR1 as MNHNS and CDR2 as SASEGT. The CDR3 region has the DNA TGTGCCAGCAGTGAACAAGCAGTTGCCACTGAAGCTTTCTTT. This codes for CASSEQAVATEAFF.

The CDR3 DNA reads TGTGCCATCAGTGACGGGGTTACAGAGGGCAATTATGGCTACACCTTC. Translating it yields CAISDGVTEGNYGYTF. The rearrangement joins TRBV10-3 to TRBJ1-2; D gene ambiguous. The CDR3 extends over 16 amino acids. Trimming took off 3 bases at V and 5 bases at J, with 19 bases between the two ends. CDR1 and CDR2 (germline): ENHRY, SYGVKD.

This clonotype was seen a few times. V gene TRBV20-1 combines with J gene TRBJ1-3; D might be TRBD1 (6 bases). Trimming left V 5 bases short and J 1 base short, with 15 bases between. The germline CDR1 and CDR2 sequences are DFQATT and SNEGSKA (reference sequence). The CDR3 has 15 residues. The CDR3 DNA reads TGCAGTGCTCTTGATACAGGGTGGTCTGGAAACACCATATATTTT. This gives the protein CSALDTGWSGNTIYF.

V is TRBV6-5 and J is TRBJ1-6; 7 bases line up with TRBD1. CDR3 length equals 15 residues. From germline, CDR1 is MNHEY and CDR2 SVGAGI. V was pared by 8 bases and J by 6 bases, with 10 bases of the junction left unmatched. The DNA for the CDR3 is TGTGCCAGCGGTTCCTTGGGACAGTGTAATTCACCCCTCCACTTT. It specifies CASGSLGQCNSPLHF.

This clonotype came up many times. The chain employs TRBV5-6 and TRBJ2-1; 9 nucleotides line up with TRBD1. The CDR3 is made up of 14 amino acids. J gave up 4 bases and V 4 bases, and 3 bases lay outside the gene matches. Germline CDR1 is SGHDT and CDR2 is YYEEEE. The CDR3 is CASSGGQGYNEQFF. CDR3 DNA sequence: TGTGCCAGCAGCGGAGGACAGGGGTACAATGAGCAGTTCTTC. Supplemented by reference TRBV5-6 and TRBJ2-1, the full variable domain reads DAGVTQSPTHLIKTRGQQVTLRCSPKSGHDTVSWYQQALGQGPQFIFQYYEEEERQRGNFPDRFSGHQFPNYSSELNVNALLLGDSALYLCASSGGQGYNEQFFGPGTRLTVL.